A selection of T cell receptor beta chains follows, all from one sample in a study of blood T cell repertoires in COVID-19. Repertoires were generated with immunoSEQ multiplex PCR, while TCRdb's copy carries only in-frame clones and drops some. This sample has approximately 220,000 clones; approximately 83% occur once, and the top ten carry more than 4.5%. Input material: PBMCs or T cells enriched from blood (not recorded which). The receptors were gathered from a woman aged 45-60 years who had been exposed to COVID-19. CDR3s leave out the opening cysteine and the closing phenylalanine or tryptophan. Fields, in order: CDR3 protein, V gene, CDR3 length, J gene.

ASFFSARTGSSYEQY,TRBV19,15,TRBJ2-7
ASSSGEQF,TRBV7-8,8,TRBJ2-1
ASSQDVDRWNTEAF,TRBV14,14,TRBJ1-1
ASTIAVRETQY,TRBV6-5,11,TRBJ2-5
ASSPTGEYYEQY,TRBV11-2,12,TRBJ2-7
ASSRARNRPSGNTIY,TRBV6-6,15,TRBJ1-3
ASSGDRGKSSYNEQF,TRBV7-2,15,TRBJ2-1
ASSKGTVNTEAF,TRBV21-1,12,TRBJ1-1
ASSPLAGGTQETQY,TRBV7-9,14,TRBJ2-5
ASSFVPSGGAGETQY,TRBV5-1,15,TRBJ2-5
SVGTGGQGGELF,TRBV29-1,12,TRBJ2-2
ASSGEGDVYNEQF,TRBV5-1,13,TRBJ2-1
ASSTTRTHGYT,TRBV6-2/TRBV6-3,11,TRBJ1-2
ASSEGSGGKAF,TRBV6-1,11,TRBJ1-1
ASSYWSGRDGYT,TRBV6-2/TRBV6-3,12,TRBJ1-2
ASSLWQNEQY,TRBV28,10,TRBJ2-7
ASRSGERLINSPLH,TRBV11-2,14,TRBJ1-6
ASSEPGQGEKQY,TRBV10-1,12,TRBJ2-7
ASSRGGTGRTEAF,TRBV9,13,TRBJ1-1
ASSRGNSPNQPQH,TRBV3-1/TRBV3-2,13,TRBJ1-5
ASGLLGEKLF,TRBV21-1,10,TRBJ1-4
ASSGLAGAQETQY,TRBV28,13,TRBJ2-5
ASSLGPTGGETQY,TRBV30,13,TRBJ2-5
ASRGQLNTEAF,TRBV2,11,TRBJ1-1
ASSLGTQGKGEKLF,TRBV7-9,14,TRBJ1-4
ASSLAGLAGGDTQY,TRBV7-9,14,TRBJ2-3
ASSFSGGNTEAF,TRBV5-8,12,TRBJ1-1
AGTGVMNTEAF,TRBV6-5,11,TRBJ1-1
ASSLTDNKAF,TRBV28,10,TRBJ1-1
ATLHRDTGELF,TRBV19,11,TRBJ2-2
ASTTRVPGNTIY,TRBV5-4,12,TRBJ1-3
ASSSSGGQDHYGYT,TRBV28,14,TRBJ1-2
ASSQISGGNYNEQF,TRBV18,14,TRBJ2-1
ASSSRGGTNEKLF,TRBV4-3,13,TRBJ1-4
ASSESPTSGAYEQY,TRBV7-3,14,TRBJ2-7
ASSSGGQHSPLH,TRBV28,12,TRBJ1-6
AISLTSPIGELF,TRBV10-3,12,TRBJ2-2
ASSFSGGPYNEQF,TRBV5-1,13,TRBJ2-1
ASARGGALLVGEREKLF,TRBV12-5,17,TRBJ1-4
ASSLEGQGNSPLH,TRBV7-9,13,TRBJ1-6
AIKGDRGSQPQH,TRBV10-3,12,TRBJ1-5
ASSLGRHTLYGYT,TRBV27,13,TRBJ1-2
ASSIGANQPQH,TRBV19,11,TRBJ1-5
ASSSDRVGQETQY,TRBV5-6,13,TRBJ2-5
ASSSLGSPNTEAF,TRBV5-1,13,TRBJ1-1
ASSLAASGGYEQY,TRBV13,13,TRBJ2-7
SAPDRAAF,TRBV20-1,8,TRBJ1-1
SASRGGSGANVLT,TRBV20-1,13,TRBJ2-6
ASNKEGGTGELF,TRBV5-4,12,TRBJ2-2
SVAENVEQY,TRBV29-1,9,TRBJ2-7
ASSVPGEWTEAF,TRBV6-6,12,TRBJ1-1
ASSPGQTYEQY,TRBV19,11,TRBJ2-7